A single sample is the source of the 3 T cell receptor beta chains below, sequenced in a study of T cells after yellow fever vaccination. TCRdb re-called the 5' RACE reads through MiXCR, storing one row per CDR3 protein. The profile shows about 220,000 distinct CDR3 sequences, 5.5% to 8.5% of them singletons. The material sequenced was CD4+ T cells sorted from PBMCs, taken on the day of the yellow fever booster vaccination. These receptors all stem from a man aged 25-45 years who received the YFV17D yellow fever vaccine.

The chain employs TRBV20-1 and TRBJ2-7; the match to TRBD2 covers 8 bases. This CDR3 comprises 13 residues. Germline V CDR1 and CDR2: DFQATT, SNEGSKA (reference sequence). Trimming removed 3 bases from V and 5 bases from J; junction bases left unmatched: 6. The CDR3 DNA follows: TGCAGTGCTAGTAAAGCGGGAGCCCACGAGCAGTACTTC. Its protein product is CSASKAGAHEQYF.

V gene TRBV20-1 combines with J gene TRBJ2-3; TRBD2 aligns across 12 bases. Trimming at V came to 3 bases and at J to 5 bases, leaving 18 bases not matched to a gene. The germline gives CDR1 DFQATT, CDR2 SNEGSKA (reference sequence). The CDR3 is 19 amino acids. The CDR3 protein is CSASPWRSPSGRALDTQYF. The CDR3 nucleotides read TGCAGTGCTAGTCCCTGGAGATCCCCTAGCGGGAGGGCCTTAGATACGCAGTATTTT.

The gene calls are TRBV18 and TRBJ1-2; 9 bases agree with TRBD1. The CDR3 loop spans 14 amino acids. CDR1 KGHSH and CDR2 LQKENI come from the germline V gene. The V segment lost 4 bases and the J segment 8 bases; nucleotides outside the gene matches: 8. CDR3 loop: CASSLGQGREGYTF. In DNA, the CDR3 is TGTGCCAGCTCACTTGGACAGGGGAGGGAAGGCTACACCTTC. Full variable domain (remainder filled in from reference TRBV18 and TRBJ1-2): NAGVMQNPRHLVRRRGQEARLRCSPMKGHSHVYWYRQLPEEGLKFMVYLQKENIIDESGMPKERFSAEFPKEGPSILRIQQVVRGDSAAYFCASSLGQGREGYTFGSGTRLTVV.